Listed below are T cell receptor beta chains from one sample, sequenced in a study of beta chain features in type 1 diabetes. Here immunoSEQ multiplex PCR was the method, and the copy in TCRdb shows in-frame clones only, minus some. The sample records roughly 400,000 clones, about 10% being singletons. Sample: central memory CD4+ T cells from blood. The origin of the receptors is a young man with type 1 diabetes. The CDR3 runs from the conserved cysteine through the conserved F or W. The D gene is left open where the match is weak. Part of the rows lack a size; the others show once, few, many or a class for expanded clones.

>TRBJ2-7|TRBV4-1|TRBD2|few
TGCGCCAGCAGCCGAGTAGGACTAGCGGGTGTACGCTCCTACGAGCAGTACTTC
CASSRVGLAGVRSYEQYF
>TRBJ2-3|TRBV7-3|.|.
TGTGCCAGCAGCTTACTGGCAGGAGCTAGCACAGATACGCAGTATTTT
CASSLLAGASTDTQYF
>TRBJ1-2|TRBV29-1|.|.
TGCAGCGTTCACGACGGACGCTTTCTTGGGTTGGACTTC
CSVHDGRFLGLDF
>TRBJ2-7|TRBV7-2|.|many
TGTGCCAGCAGCTTCTCCTACGAGCAGTACTTC
CASSFSYEQYF
>TRBJ2-6|TRBV27|TRBD2|.
TGTGCCAGCAGCGGTCTCGGACTAGCGGGAGGGCCTTTCTCTGGGGCCAACGTCCTGACTTTC
CASSGLGLAGGPFSGANVLTF
>TRBJ1-1|TRBV11-3|.|few
TGTGCCAGCAGCCGTACCTTGCGGGGGGGGAACACTGAAGCTTTCTTT
CASSRTLRGGNTEAFF
>TRBJ2-2|TRBV6-6|TRBD1|.
TGTGCCAGCAGCCGGGGACAGGGATACGCCGGGGAGCTGTTTTTT
CASSRGQGYAGELFF
>TRBJ2-1|TRBV11-1|TRBD2|.
TGTGCCAGCAGCCGCAGTCTAGCGGGAGCTATCCATGAGCAGTTCTTC
CASSRSLAGAIHEQFF
>TRBJ2-5|TRBV14|TRBD2|many
TGTGCCAGCAGCCTCGGGGCCGCGGGAGGGACCCAGTACTTC
CASSLGAAGGTQYF
>TRBJ2-4|TRBV13|.|.
TGTGCCAGCAGCTTTGAGGGGAAGAACTCCTTTATGACCAAAAACATTCAGTACTTC
CASSFEGKNSFMTKNIQYF
>TRBJ2-2|TRBV7-9|TRBD1|many
TGTGCCAGCAGCCGACAGGGGGACACCGGGGAGCTGTTTTTT
CASSRQGDTGELFF